Below, 11 T cell receptor beta chains from the same sample are listed, as sequenced in a study of shared clonotypes between healthy human individuals. TCRdb's copy holds only in-frame clones and misses some; the assay was immunoSEQ multiplex PCR. The sample lists more than 2 million clones; 95% were seen once. Sequenced material: naive CD4+ T cells sorted from blood. Specified subset: CD45RA+ positively selected. The receptors originated from a man between 18 and 35 years old in good health.

The chain uses TRBV5-1 and TRBJ2-7, with TRBD2 matching 11 bases. Per the germline V gene, CDR1 is SGHRS and CDR2 is YFSETQ. This CDR3 comprises 18 residues. Losses at the gene ends were 4 bases for V and 4 bases for J; bases not matched to a gene: 16. CDR3 sequence reads: CASSGQLLAGEVWYEQYF. CDR3 DNA: TGCGCCAGCAGCGGGCAACTACTAGCGGGAGAAGTATGGTACGAGCAGTACTTC. Full variable domain (missing parts from reference TRBV5-1 and TRBJ2-7): KAGVTQTPRYLIKTRGQQVTLSCSPISGHRSVSWYQQTPGQGLQFLFEYFSETQRNKGNFPGRFSGRQFSNSRSEMNVSTLELGDSALYLCASSGQLLAGEVWYEQYFGPGTRLTVT.

The chain carries TRBV7-2 and TRBJ2-7; D might be TRBD1 or TRBD2, each matching 5 bases. The CDR3 spans 14 residues. Germline V gene lookup returns CDR1 SGHTA and CDR2 FQGNSA. Trimming removed 5 bases at V and 2 bases at J, with 13 bases between. Here the CDR3 reads CASSKGDGTYEQYF. Here the CDR3 DNA reads TGTGCCAGCAGCAAAGGGGACGGTACCTACGAGCAGTACTTC. Complete variable domain (other parts from reference TRBV7-2 and TRBJ2-7): GAGVSQSPSNKVTEKGKDVELRCDPISGHTALYWYRQSLGQGLEFLIYFQGNSAPDKSGLPSDRFSAERTGGSVSTLTIQRTQQEDSAVYLCASSKGDGTYEQYFGPGTRLTVT.

This clone was detected once. One end of the junction varies from germline; a read error may be responsible. The chain links TRBV7-7 to TRBJ2-1, with 13 bases that match TRBD2. This CDR3 region has 14 residues. Germline CDR1 reads SSHAT; CDR2 reads FNYEAQ (reference sequence). The CDR3 nucleotides read TGTGCTAGCAGCTTAGAGGGACTAGCGGGGAAGCAGTTCTTC. This codes for CASSLEGLAGKQFF. Full variable domain (rest looked up from reference TRBV7-7 and TRBJ2-1): GAGVSQSPRYKVTKRGQDVTLRCDPISSHATLYWYQQALGQGPEFLTYFNYEAQPDKSGLPSDRFSAERPEGSISTLTIQRTEQRDSAMYRCASSLEGLAGKQFFGPGTRLTVL.

The chain has TRBV11-2 and TRBJ2-4; 10 positions agree with TRBD1. The CDR3 covers 16 residues. V shed 5 bases and J 1 base; nucleotides not matched to a gene: 5. Germline values: CDR1 SGHAT, CDR2 FQNNGV. CDR3 loop: CASSAGQGGAKNIQYF. The DNA for the CDR3 is TGTGCCAGCAGCGCTGGACAGGGGGGCGCCAAAAACATTCAGTACTTC.

The chain links TRBV28 to TRBJ1-5, with 7 bases aligning to TRBD1. Germline V gene sequence: CDR1 MDHEN, CDR2 SYDVKM. The J segment lost 9 bases and the V segment lost 5 bases, leaving 13 bases of the junction unmatched. This CDR3 has 15 amino acids. The DNA of the CDR3 is TGTGCCAGCAGTATCGGACAGGCACGTATGTCGCCCCAGCATTTT. The encoded protein is CASSIGQARMSPQHF.

The gene calls are TRBV15 and TRBJ2-5; 14 bases are a match to TRBD2. J lost 2 bases, V lost 0 bases, and 5 bases had no gene match. Germline CDR1 and CDR2: LNHNV and YYDKDF (reference sequence). The CDR3 runs to 18 residues. This chain's CDR3 is CATSRDKTSGRGQETQYF. The CDR3 region has the DNA TGTGCCACCAGCAGAGATAAGACTAGCGGGAGGGGACAAGAGACCCAGTACTTC.

This clone was counted only a few times. Other DNA sequences of this sample code for an identical CDR3. The chain employs TRBV5-4 and TRBJ1-6, with D possibly matching TRBD1 (5 bases). V was pared by 0 bases and J by 7 bases, with 8 bases between. The CDR3 length is 14 residues. Germline V CDR1 and CDR2: SGHNT, YYREEE (reference sequence). CDR3 sequence reads: CASSLGQTNSPLHF. The CDR3 DNA follows: TGTGCCAGCAGCTTGGGACAGACGAATTCACCCCTCCACTTT.

This chain uses TRBV7-2 with TRBJ2-7; the D gene is possibly TRBD1 (6 bases). Trimming cost V 5 bases and J 6 bases, with 11 bases left between them. In germline, CDR1 is SGHTA, CDR2 FQGNSA. The CDR3 extends over 12 amino acids. The CDR3 bases are TGTGCCAGCAGCCCGAGCAGGGGCGAGCAGTACTTC. It codes for CASSPSRGEQYF.

The gene calls are TRBV11-2 and TRBJ2-1; the D is unclear. Germline loops: CDR1 SGHAT, CDR2 FQNNGV. This CDR3 is built from 14 residues. V was pared by 5 bases and J by 8 bases, with 16 bases between. This CDR3 reads CASSRRGLSDEQFF. The CDR3 region has the DNA TGTGCCAGCAGCCGCCGTGGGCTAAGCGATGAGCAGTTCTTC.

The rearrangement joins TRBV11-2 to TRBJ2-3; D not certain. Deletions cut 1 base from V and 3 bases from J, with 11 bases between. Germline CDR1 reads SGHAT; CDR2 reads FQNNGV. CDR3 length: 15 residues. The CDR3 sequence: CASSLGIYGTDTQYF. CDR3 DNA sequence: TGTGCCAGCAGCTTAGGCATTTATGGTACAGATACGCAGTATTTT.

The J gene is TRBJ1-4, the V gene TRBV30, with TRBD1 identical over 7 bases. CDR3 length: 16 amino acids. Germline V lookup: CDR1 GTSNPN, CDR2 SVGIG (reference sequence). Trimming removed 1 base from V and 0 bases from J; junction bases left unmatched: 5. The CDR3 loop is CAWSGDRRSTNEKLFF. For the CDR3, the DNA is TGTGCCTGGAGTGGGGACAGAAGGTCAACTAATGAAAAACTGTTTTTT.